Following are 28 T cell receptor beta chains from one sample sequenced in a study of CD8+CD57+ T cells in acquired aplastic anemia. Patients sequenced had flow cytometry evidence of CD8+CD57+ cell expansion. Genomic DNA acted as the template from which TCR beta VDJ combination and CDR3 sequence profiling were carried out. Via MiXCR, TCRdb re-called the reads, giving one row per CDR3 protein. The data contain under 350,000 distinct CDR3 sequences, roughly 53% of them singletons. The sequencing sample was made of sorted CD4+, CD8+, or CD8+CD57+ T cells (not recorded which) from PBMCs. All receptors derive from a human donor with aplastic anemia.

The rearrangement links TRBV19 to TRBJ2-1, with 10 bases lining up with TRBD2. With V trimmed by 4 bases and J by 6 bases, 6 bases remained unmatched. The germline V gene encodes CDR1 LNHDA and CDR2 SQIVND (reference sequence). The CDR3 is 15 amino acids. CDR3 sequence reads: CASSTLAGNPNEQFF. The CDR3 region has the DNA TGTGCCAGTAGTACACTAGCGGGGAACCCCAATGAGCAGTTCTTC.

This clonotype was detected many times. The chain combines TRBV12-3 or TRBV12-4 with TRBJ2-4; D uncertain. This CDR3 spans 16 amino acids. Trimming shortened V by 2 bases and J by 0 bases, and 11 bases separated the two germline ends. CDR3 in DNA: TGTGCCAGCAGTTTATCAGGAGCTCCAGCCAAAAACATTCAGTACTTC. Its protein product is CASSLSGAPAKNIQYF.

This clonotype was seen only once. The V and J genes are TRBV7-3 and TRBJ1-1, with 9 bases identical to TRBD1. After removal of 1 base from V and 4 bases from J, the junction contained 10 bases not matched to a gene. Germline-derived CDR1 and CDR2 are SGHTA and FQGTGA. The CDR3 covers 17 residues. CDR3 bases: TGTGCCAGCAGCTTAATGGGGGGGGGGACAGGGTTCACTGAAGCTTTCTTT. Its translation is CASSLMGGGTGFTEAFF.

This clonotype was seen repeatedly, ten times or more. The genes are TRBV2 and TRBJ2-2, with TRBD1 matching over 8 bases. The ends lost 4 bases at V and 2 bases at J; junction bases unmatched: 3. CDR3 length equals 15 residues. Germline V gene sequence: CDR1 SNHLY, CDR2 FYNNEI. The CDR3 DNA reads as TGTGCCAGCAGTGGGACAGGGACCAACACCGGGGAGCTGTTTTTT. The encoded protein is CASSGTGTNTGELFF.

This sequence joins TRBV7-8 and TRBJ1-1, with TRBD1 as a possible D gene (5 bases). Per germline, CDR1 SGHVS and CDR2 FQNEAQ. The CDR3 extends over 15 amino acids. V shed 5 bases and J shed 0 bases, with 13 bases lying between them. The DNA for the CDR3 is TGTGCCAGCAGCCGATCCGGGGCCATGAACACTGAAGCTTTCTTT. Protein product: CASSRSGAMNTEAFF.

The CDR3 here is CATSRDLGSYGYTF. Written as DNA, the CDR3 is TGTGCCACCAGCAGAGATCTAGGGAGCTATGGCTACACCTTC. The rearrangement joins TRBV15 to TRBJ1-2; D gene unclear. V shed 0 bases and J shed 4 bases, with 9 bases lying between them. Germline CDR1 reads LNHNV; CDR2 reads YYDKDF (reference sequence). The CDR3 spans 14 residues.

This sequence joins TRBV7-9 and TRBJ2-4; 14 nucleotides match TRBD2. CDR3 length equals 15 residues. Germline values: CDR1 SEHNR, CDR2 FQNEAQ (reference sequence). V was pared by 4 bases and J by 7 bases, with 3 bases of the junction left unmatched. The CDR3, as DNA: TGTGCCAGCAGCTCTCGGACTAGCGGGGGGAACATTCAGTACTTC. This encodes CASSSRTSGGNIQYF.

V is TRBV11-2 and J is TRBJ2-5; D gene ambiguous. The V gene's germline CDR1 is SGHAT and CDR2 FQNNGV. The V end was cut by 5 bases, the J end by 6 bases, with 16 bases between. There are 14 residues in the CDR3. The CDR3 DNA sequence: TGTGCCAGCAGCCCTCTGAGTATCCCAAAGACCCAGTACTTC. This codes for CASSPLSIPKTQYF.

The chain combines TRBV9 with TRBJ1-3, with no clear D. The V gene lost 5 bases and the J gene lost 4 bases, with 10 bases spanning the gap. The V gene's germline CDR1 is SGDLS and CDR2 YYNGEE. The CDR3 has 13 amino acids. The CDR3 DNA reads TGTGCCAGCAGTGCCGAGTCGGGAAACACCATATATTTT. Protein product: CASSAESGNTIYF. Complete variable domain (other parts from reference TRBV9 and TRBJ1-3): DSGVTQTPKHLITATGQRVTLRCSPRSGDLSVYWYQQSLDQGLQFLIQYYNGEERAKGNILERFSAQQFPDLHSELNLSSLELGDSALYFCASSAESGNTIYFGEGSWLTVV.

The CDR3 coding sequence is TGTGCCACCAGCAGAGACCCGGGACGGGCCTACGAGCAGTACTTC. This codes for CATSRDPGRAYEQYF. The genes are TRBV15 and TRBJ2-7; possibly TRBD1 or TRBD2 for D (5 bases each). CDR1 and CDR2 (germline): LNHNV, YYDKDF (reference sequence). The length of the CDR3 is 15 residues. The V gene lost 0 bases and the J gene lost 2 bases, with 11 bases spanning the gap.

This clonotype was picked up a small number of times. The rearrangement links TRBV7-6 to TRBJ2-7, with TRBD2 identical over 8 bases. Looked up from germline, CDR1 is SGHVS and CDR2 is FNYEAQ. J lost 6 bases, V lost 5 bases, and 9 bases had no gene match. The CDR3 is 14 amino acids. CDR3 coding DNA: TGTGCCAGCAGCGCGGGACTAGGGCGCGGCGAGCAGTACTTC. Its translation is CASSAGLGRGEQYF.

This clonotype occurred many times. The chain employs TRBV6-5 and TRBJ1-2; a weak D match, TRBD1 (5 bases). V lost 0 bases and J lost 6, with 11 bases in between. The CDR3 consists of 14 residues. Germline V CDR1 and CDR2: MNHEY, SVGAGI. CDR3 loop: CASSYSGRTNGYTF. Here the CDR3 DNA reads TGTGCCAGCAGTTACTCGGGAAGGACAAATGGCTACACCTTC.

This clonotype was observed once. The rearrangement links TRBV9 to TRBJ1-3; D is possibly TRBD1 (5 bases). From germline, CDR1 is SGDLS and CDR2 YYNGEE. This CDR3 region has 15 residues. Between the trimmed V and J ends, which lost 2 bases and 2 bases, there was a span of 11 bases. DNA of the CDR3: TGTGCCAGCAGCGTCGGGCAGGGCGCTGGAAACACCATATATTTT. Amino acids: CASSVGQGAGNTIYF.

This clonotype was seen many times. V gene TRBV7-9 combines with J gene TRBJ1-4; no definite D call. V dropped 0 bases and J dropped 5 bases, with 13 bases sitting between them. Per germline, CDR1 SEHNR and CDR2 FQNEAQ (reference sequence). This CDR3 has 16 residues. CDR3 bases: TGTGCCAGCAGCTTAGCGCGGAGACTGATCAATGAAAAACTGTTTTTT. Translation: CASSLARRLINEKLFF.

This chain joins TRBV11-2 and TRBJ2-7; D gene unclear. Trimming cost V 5 bases and J 2 bases, with 4 bases left between them. Germline V gene sequence: CDR1 SGHAT, CDR2 FQNNGV. The CDR3 has 11 residues. The CDR3 nucleotides read TGTGCCAGCAGCCGACCCTACGAGCAGTACTTC. It specifies CASSRPYEQYF.

V is TRBV20-1 and J is TRBJ2-3, with TRBD2 identical over 9 bases. Germline CDR1 reads DFQATT; CDR2 reads SNEGSKA (reference sequence). The CDR3 sequence is 15 residues long. Trimming at V came to 3 bases and at J to 2 bases, leaving 6 bases not matched to a gene. Written as DNA, the CDR3 is TGCAGTGCTAGGGACCTAGCGGGGCTCACAGATACGCAGTATTTT. It is translated as CSARDLAGLTDTQYF.

To note about this clonotype: This may be a read error, as it is one base from a much larger clone. The V and J genes are TRBV18 and TRBJ2-7; 7 bases match TRBD2. J gave up 1 base and V 4 bases, and 7 bases lay outside the gene matches. Germline V gene lookup returns CDR1 KGHSH and CDR2 LQKENI. The CDR3 has 15 residues. The CDR3, as DNA: TGTGCCAGCTCACTCGCGGGGGACGAATCCTACGAGCAGTACTTC. Translated, it gives CASSLAGDESYEQYF.

This rearrangement joins TRBV20-1 to TRBJ2-1; TRBD1 matches at 7 bases. Germline V CDR1 and CDR2: DFQATT, SNEGSKA (reference sequence). CDR3 length equals 15 residues. J gave up 12 bases and V 2 bases, and 16 bases lay outside the gene matches. Here the CDR3 DNA reads TGCAGTGCTAGACCCCCAGCACAGGGGTCTGTCGGGCAGTTCTTC. It translates to CSARPPAQGSVGQFF.

Worth noting for this clonotype: Compared with germline, one end of the junction differs, possibly owing to a read error. The rearrangement links TRBV15 to TRBJ2-2; possibly TRBD1 for D (5 bases). The J call may not be correct, given that the DNA end is closer to TRBJ1-3. Germline V gene lookup returns CDR1 LNHNV and CDR2 YYDKDF (reference sequence). The CDR3 spans 16 residues. CDR3 nucleotides: TGTGCCACCAGAAGAGATAGGGGATCACCTGGAAACACCATATATTTT. Its protein is CATRRDRGSPGNTIYF.

This clonotype was counted a few times. The gene calls are TRBV20-1 and TRBJ2-7; 7 bases match TRBD1. The CDR3 totals 12 residues. Losses at the gene ends were 6 bases for V and 3 bases for J; bases not matched to a gene: 5. The germline V gene has CDR1 DFQATT and CDR2 SNEGSKA (reference sequence). This CDR3 reads CSARQGGYEQYF. The CDR3 DNA reads TGCAGTGCCAGACAGGGCGGCTACGAGCAGTACTTC.

The chain links TRBV7-9 to TRBJ2-5; D remains ambiguous. CDR3 size: 13 residues. Deletions cut 5 bases from V and 2 bases from J, with 9 bases between. CDR1 is SEHNR and CDR2 is FQNEAQ in the germline V gene (reference sequence). This CDR3 is CASSPESQETQYF. The CDR3 DNA is TGTGCCAGCAGCCCTGAGAGTCAAGAGACCCAGTACTTC.

This clonotype was seen a few times. The J gene is TRBJ1-2, the V gene TRBV2; D is perhaps TRBD1 (5 bases). Germline V lookup: CDR1 SNHLY, CDR2 FYNNEI. This CDR3 comprises 14 residues. The V end was cut by 4 bases, the J end by 0 bases, with 9 bases between. CDR3 bases: TGTGCCAGCAGTGGGGGCGGAACTAACTATGGCTACACCTTC. Translated, it gives CASSGGGTNYGYTF.

The V gene is TRBV20-1, the J gene TRBJ1-6, with 12 nucleotides matching TRBD1. The CDR3 is made up of 13 amino acids. After removal of 6 bases from V and 10 bases from J, the junction contained 4 bases not matched to a gene. CDR1 and CDR2 (germline): DFQATT, SNEGSKA (reference sequence). CDR3 coding DNA: TGCAGTGCCGGGACAGGGGGCGACTCACCCCTCCACTTT. It codes for CSAGTGGDSPLHF.

This chain connects TRBV2 to TRBJ2-1; no firm D call. CDR1 is SNHLY, CDR2 FYNNEI, per germline. With 2 bases removed from V and 7 bases from J, the gap between germline ends came to 6 bases. This CDR3 is 12 amino acids long. This CDR3 reads CASSEIRNEQFF. The CDR3 DNA follows: TGTGCCAGCAGTGAAATCCGGAATGAGCAGTTCTTC.

The chain couples TRBV7-9 to TRBJ2-5; no firm D call. The germline V gene has CDR1 SEHNR and CDR2 FQNEAQ (reference sequence). Deletions cut 0 bases from V and 4 bases from J, with 6 bases between. The CDR3 contains 13 residues. This CDR3 is CASSLALLETQYF. The CDR3 region has the DNA TGTGCCAGCAGCTTAGCGTTGCTAGAGACCCAGTACTTC.

There are many counts of this clonotype. This chain uses TRBV2 with TRBJ2-7; D is unresolved. The ends were cut back, 4 bases at V and 8 bases at J, with 18 bases in the middle. Germline assignment: CDR1 SNHLY and CDR2 FYNNEI. The CDR3 loop spans 14 amino acids. The CDR3 sequence: CASSGSVVPTKQYF. The DNA for the CDR3 is TGTGCCAGCAGTGGGTCGGTTGTTCCTACGAAGCAGTACTTC.

The chain joins TRBV11-2 to TRBJ2-7, with D tentatively TRBD1 or TRBD2 (6 bases each). V was shortened by 3 bases and J by 4 bases, with 16 bases between the two germline ends. The germline CDR1 and CDR2 sequences are SGHAT and FQNNGV. The CDR3 runs 15 residues. CDR3 coding DNA: TGTGCCAGCAGCTTTGGCTGGGGGGCGGGTTACGAGCAGTACTTC. It specifies CASSFGWGAGYEQYF.

The chain links TRBV28 to TRBJ1-4; 12 bases line up with TRBD1. The J segment lost 10 bases and the V segment lost 2 bases, leaving 14 bases of the junction unmatched. The germline gives CDR1 MDHEN, CDR2 SYDVKM. The CDR3 loop spans 18 amino acids. As DNA, the CDR3 is TGTGCCAGCAGTTTAAGCCTGGGACAGGGGGCCCAATCTGGAAAACTGTTTTTT. The encoded protein is CASSLSLGQGAQSGKLFF.